This T cell receptor (beta chain) was profiled in a study of vaccination effects on CD4 cells after COVID-19. This clone was detected only once. The antigen remains undetermined. The data were produced by immunoSEQ multiplex PCR, yet TCRdb's version contains in-frame clones alone and is incomplete. The sample holds some 66,000 clones; roughly four fifths are singletons and the top ten take more than 2%. Researchers isolated CD4+ T cells once about eleven days of culture had elapsed. The cohort was immunized with two doses of either the BNT162b2 or mRNA-1273 vaccine. The CDR3 extends over 16 amino acids. Germline lookup yields CDR1 LNHNV and CDR2 YYDKDF (reference sequence). V lost 0 bases, J lost 2 bases, and 3 bases stayed unmatched.

The sample was CD4+ T cells from PBMCs cultured without peptide, taken after COVID-19 vaccination. The V call is TRBV15, the J call TRBJ2-3; 9 bases agree with TRBD2. This sequence originates from a human donor who received a COVID-19 vaccine. The CDR3 loop reads CATSRDRGGVTDTQYF. The CDR3 region has the DNA TGTGCCACCAGCAGAGATCGCGGGGGGGTCACAGATACGCAGTATTTT.